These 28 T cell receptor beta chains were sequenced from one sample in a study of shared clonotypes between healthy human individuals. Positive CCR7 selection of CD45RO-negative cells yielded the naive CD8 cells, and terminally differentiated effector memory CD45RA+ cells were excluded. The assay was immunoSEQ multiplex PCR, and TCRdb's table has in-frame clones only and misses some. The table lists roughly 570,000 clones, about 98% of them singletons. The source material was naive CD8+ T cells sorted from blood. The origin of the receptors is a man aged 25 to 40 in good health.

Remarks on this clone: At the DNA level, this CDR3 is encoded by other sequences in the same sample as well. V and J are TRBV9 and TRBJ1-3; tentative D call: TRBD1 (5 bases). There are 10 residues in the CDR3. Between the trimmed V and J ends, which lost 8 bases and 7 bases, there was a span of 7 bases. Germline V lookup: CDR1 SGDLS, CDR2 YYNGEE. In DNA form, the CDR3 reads TGTGCCAGTGGGGGGAACACCATATATTTT. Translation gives CASGGNTIYF.

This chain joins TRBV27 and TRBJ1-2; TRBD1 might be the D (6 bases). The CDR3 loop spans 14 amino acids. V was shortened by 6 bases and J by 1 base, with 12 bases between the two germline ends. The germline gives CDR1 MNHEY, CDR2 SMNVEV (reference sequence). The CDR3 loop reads CASRWTEGNYGYTF. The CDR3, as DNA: TGTGCCAGCAGATGGACAGAAGGTAACTATGGCTACACCTTC.

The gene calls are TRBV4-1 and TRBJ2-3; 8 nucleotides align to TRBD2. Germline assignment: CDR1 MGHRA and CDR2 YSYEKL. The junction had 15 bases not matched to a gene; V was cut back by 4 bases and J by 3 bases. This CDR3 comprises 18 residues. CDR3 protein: CASSLADRTSYGTDTQYF. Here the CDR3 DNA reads TGCGCCAGCAGCCTCGCAGACCGGACTAGCTATGGGACAGATACGCAGTATTTT.

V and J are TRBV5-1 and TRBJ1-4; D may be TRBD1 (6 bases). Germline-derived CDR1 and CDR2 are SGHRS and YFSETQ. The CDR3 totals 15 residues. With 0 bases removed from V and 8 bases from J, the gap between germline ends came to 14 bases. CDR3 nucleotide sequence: TGCGCCAGCAGCTTGGCCGGGGGGGCGATGGAAAAACTGTTTTTT. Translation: CASSLAGGAMEKLFF.

For the CDR3, the DNA is TGTGCCATCACTGCGGACAACTCCTACGAGCAGTACTTC. It encodes CAITADNSYEQYF. The chain combines TRBV10-3 with TRBJ2-7; D is perhaps TRBD1 (5 bases). The CDR3 runs 13 residues. V shed 7 bases and J shed 0 bases, with 10 bases lying between them. The V gene's germline CDR1 is ENHRY and CDR2 SYGVKD.

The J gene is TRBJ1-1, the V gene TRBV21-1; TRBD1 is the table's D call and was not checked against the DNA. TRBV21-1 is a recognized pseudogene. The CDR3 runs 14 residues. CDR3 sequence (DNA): TGTGCCAGCAGCACTGACAGGGTCAACGCTGAAGCTTTCTTT. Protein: CASSTDRVNAEAFF.

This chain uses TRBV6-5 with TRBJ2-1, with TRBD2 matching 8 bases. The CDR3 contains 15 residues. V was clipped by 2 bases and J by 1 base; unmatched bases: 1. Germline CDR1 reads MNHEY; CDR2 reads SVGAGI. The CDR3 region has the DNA TGTGCCAGCAGTTACCGGGAGGGGTCCTACAATGAGCAGTTCTTC. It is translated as CASSYREGSYNEQFF.

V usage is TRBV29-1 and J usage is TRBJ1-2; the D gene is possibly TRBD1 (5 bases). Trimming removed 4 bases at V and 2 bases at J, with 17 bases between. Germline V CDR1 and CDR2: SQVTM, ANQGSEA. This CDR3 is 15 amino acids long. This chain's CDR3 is CSVVPTGVPNYGYTF. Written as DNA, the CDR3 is TGCAGCGTTGTCCCGACGGGGGTCCCCAACTATGGCTACACCTTC.

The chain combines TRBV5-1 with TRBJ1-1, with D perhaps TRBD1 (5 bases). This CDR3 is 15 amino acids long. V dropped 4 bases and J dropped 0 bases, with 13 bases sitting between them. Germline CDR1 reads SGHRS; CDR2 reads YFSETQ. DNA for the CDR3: TGCGCCAGCAGCCTCACGCAGGGATTGAACACTGAAGCTTTCTTT. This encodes CASSLTQGLNTEAFF.

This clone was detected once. The CDR3 coding sequence is TGTGCCAGCGAGACCGGGACAGGGCCCGGGGAGCAGTTCTTC. Its translation is CASETGTGPGEQFF. This chain links TRBV28 with TRBJ2-1; 9 nucleotides line up with TRBD1. Germline lookup yields CDR1 MDHEN and CDR2 SYDVKM. The ends lost 8 bases at V and 10 bases at J; junction bases unmatched: 12. This CDR3 comprises 14 residues.

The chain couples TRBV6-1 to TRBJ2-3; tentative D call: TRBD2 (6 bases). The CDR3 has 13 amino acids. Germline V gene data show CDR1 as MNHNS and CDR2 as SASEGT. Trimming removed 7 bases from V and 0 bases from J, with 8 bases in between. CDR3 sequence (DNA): TGTGCCAGCATGGGGACTAGCACAGATACGCAGTATTTT. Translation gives CASMGTSTDTQYF.

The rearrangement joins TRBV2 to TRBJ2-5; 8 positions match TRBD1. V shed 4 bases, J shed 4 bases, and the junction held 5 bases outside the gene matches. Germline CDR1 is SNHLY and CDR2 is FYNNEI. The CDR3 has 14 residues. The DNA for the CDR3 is TGTGCCAGCAGTGGACAGGGGTTGAGAGAGACCCAGTACTTC. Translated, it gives CASSGQGLRETQYF.

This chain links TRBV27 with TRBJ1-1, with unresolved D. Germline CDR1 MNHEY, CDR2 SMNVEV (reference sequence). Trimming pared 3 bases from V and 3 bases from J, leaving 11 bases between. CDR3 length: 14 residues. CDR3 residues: CASSFRRDYTEAFF. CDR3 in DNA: TGTGCCAGCAGTTTTCGGAGGGATTACACTGAAGCTTTCTTT.

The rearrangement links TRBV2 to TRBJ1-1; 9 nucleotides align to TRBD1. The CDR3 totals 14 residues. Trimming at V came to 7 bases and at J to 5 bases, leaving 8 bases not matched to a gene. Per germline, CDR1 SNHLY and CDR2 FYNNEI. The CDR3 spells CASTLTGGATEAFF. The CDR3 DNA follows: TGTGCCAGCACTCTCACAGGGGGCGCGACTGAAGCTTTCTTT.

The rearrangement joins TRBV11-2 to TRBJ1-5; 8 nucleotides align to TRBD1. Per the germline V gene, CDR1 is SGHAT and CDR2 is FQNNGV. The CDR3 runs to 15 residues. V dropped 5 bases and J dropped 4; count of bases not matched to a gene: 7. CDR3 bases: TGTGCCAGCAGCCCCAGACAGGGGCGAAATCAGCCCCAGCATTTT. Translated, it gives CASSPRQGRNQPQHF.

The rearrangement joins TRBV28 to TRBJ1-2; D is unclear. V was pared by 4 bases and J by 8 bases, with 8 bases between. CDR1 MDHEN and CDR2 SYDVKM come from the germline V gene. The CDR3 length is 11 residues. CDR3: CASSSRRGYTF. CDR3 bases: TGTGCCAGCAGTTCACGAAGGGGCTACACCTTC.

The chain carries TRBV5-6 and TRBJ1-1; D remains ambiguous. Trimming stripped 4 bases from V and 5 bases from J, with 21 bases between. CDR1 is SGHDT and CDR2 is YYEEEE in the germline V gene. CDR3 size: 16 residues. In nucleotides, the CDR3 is TGTGCCAGCAGCGCACCCGGGAGCCTCAAGGAGACTGAAGCTTTCTTT. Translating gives CASSAPGSLKETEAFF.

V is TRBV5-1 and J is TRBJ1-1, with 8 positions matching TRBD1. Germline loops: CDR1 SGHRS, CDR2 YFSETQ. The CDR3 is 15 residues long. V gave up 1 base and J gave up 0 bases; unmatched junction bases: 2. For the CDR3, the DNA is TGCGCCAGCAGCTTGAACAGGGGGGTGAACACTGAAGCTTTCTTT. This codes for CASSLNRGVNTEAFF.

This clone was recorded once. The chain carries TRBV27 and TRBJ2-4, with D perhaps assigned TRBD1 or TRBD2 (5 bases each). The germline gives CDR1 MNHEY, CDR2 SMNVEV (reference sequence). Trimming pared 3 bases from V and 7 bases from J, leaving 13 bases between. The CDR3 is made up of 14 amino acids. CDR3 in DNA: TGTGCCAGCAGTTTGCAGGCCTGGGGGAACATTCAGTACTTC. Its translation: CASSLQAWGNIQYF.

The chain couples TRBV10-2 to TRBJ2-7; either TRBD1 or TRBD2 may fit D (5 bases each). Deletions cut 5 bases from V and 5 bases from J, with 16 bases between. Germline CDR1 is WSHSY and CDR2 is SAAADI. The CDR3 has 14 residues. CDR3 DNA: TGCGCCAGCAGTAGAGGGCAGGGTCCCAACGAGCAGTACTTC. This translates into CASSRGQGPNEQYF.

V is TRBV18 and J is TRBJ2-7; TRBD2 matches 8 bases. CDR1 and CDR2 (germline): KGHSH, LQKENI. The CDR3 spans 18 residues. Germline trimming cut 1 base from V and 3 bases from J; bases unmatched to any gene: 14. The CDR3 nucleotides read TGTGCCAGCTCACCACAGTTTATTTTAGCGGGAAACAACTACGAGCAGTACTTC. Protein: CASSPQFILAGNNYEQYF.

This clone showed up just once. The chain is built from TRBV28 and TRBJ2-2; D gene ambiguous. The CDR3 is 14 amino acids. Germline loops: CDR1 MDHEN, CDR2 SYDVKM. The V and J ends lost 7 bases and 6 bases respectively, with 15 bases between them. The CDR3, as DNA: TGTGCCAGCACTCTAATTCAGGATTCCGGGGAGCTGTTTTTT. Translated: CASTLIQDSGELFF.

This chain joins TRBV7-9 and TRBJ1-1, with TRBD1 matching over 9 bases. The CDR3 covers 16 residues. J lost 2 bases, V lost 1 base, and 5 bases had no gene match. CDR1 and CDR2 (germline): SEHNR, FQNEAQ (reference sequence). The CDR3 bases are TGTGCCAGCAGCTTAGGTGGGACAGGGAAAAACACTGAAGCTTTCTTT. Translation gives CASSLGGTGKNTEAFF.

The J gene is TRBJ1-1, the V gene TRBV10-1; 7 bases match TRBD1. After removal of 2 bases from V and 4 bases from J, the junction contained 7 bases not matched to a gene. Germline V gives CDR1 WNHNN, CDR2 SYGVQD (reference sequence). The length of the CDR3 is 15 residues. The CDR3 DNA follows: TGCGCCAGCAGTGAGACTGGGACAGCGGGCACTGAAGCTTTCTTT. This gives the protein CASSETGTAGTEAFF.

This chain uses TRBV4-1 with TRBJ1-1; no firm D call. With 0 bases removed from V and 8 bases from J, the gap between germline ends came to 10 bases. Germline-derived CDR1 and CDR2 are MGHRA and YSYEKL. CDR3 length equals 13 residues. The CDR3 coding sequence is TGCGCCAGCAGCCAAGAGGGCGGCCCGGAAGCTTTCTTT. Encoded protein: CASSQEGGPEAFF.

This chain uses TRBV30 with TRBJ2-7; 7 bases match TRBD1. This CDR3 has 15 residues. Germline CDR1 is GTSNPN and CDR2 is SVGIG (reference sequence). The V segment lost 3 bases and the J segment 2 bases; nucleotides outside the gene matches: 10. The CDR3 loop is CAWSQLDRSAYEQYF. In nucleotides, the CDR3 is TGTGCCTGGAGCCAACTGGACAGGAGCGCCTACGAGCAGTACTTC.

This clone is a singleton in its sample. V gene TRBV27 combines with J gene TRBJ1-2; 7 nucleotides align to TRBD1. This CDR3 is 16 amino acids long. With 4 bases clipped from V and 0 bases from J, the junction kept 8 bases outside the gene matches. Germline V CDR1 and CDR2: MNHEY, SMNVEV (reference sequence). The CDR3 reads CASSSHRQGANYGYTF. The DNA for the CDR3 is TGTGCCAGCAGTTCCCACCGACAGGGAGCTAACTATGGCTACACCTTC.

The CDR3 loop reads CAWSVQFLTGELFF. In nucleotides, the CDR3 is TGTGCCTGGAGTGTACAGTTCCTCACCGGGGAGCTGTTTTTT. The chain links TRBV30 to TRBJ2-2, with unresolved D. Germline V gene lookup returns CDR1 GTSNPN and CDR2 SVGIG (reference sequence). V shed 0 bases and J shed 4 bases, with 9 bases lying between them. The CDR3 totals 14 residues.